The 8 T cell receptor beta chains below come from one sample, sequenced in a study of Tregs in tolerant kidney transplant recipients. Repertoires were generated with immunoSEQ multiplex PCR, while TCRdb's copy carries only in-frame clones and drops some. This sample has 75,000 to 100,000 clones, with approximately 93% found just once. Related graft donors supplied nonmyeloablative bone marrow transplants, and mixed chimerism was transient. The sequencing used CD4+ T cells from blood (PBMCs), collected 12 months after the transplant. The origin of the receptors is a human patient who received a combined kidney and bone marrow transplant. Some of the T cells may derive from the graft donor.

The chain joins TRBV28 to TRBJ2-5; 9 bases align to TRBD1. The CDR3 loop spans 13 amino acids. V gave up 11 bases and J gave up 5 bases; unmatched junction bases: 9. The germline V gene encodes CDR1 MDHEN and CDR2 SYDVKM. The chain's CDR3 is CAAGTGGWETQYF. CDR3 in DNA: TGTGCCGCCGGTACAGGGGGCTGGGAGACCCAGTACTTC.

The V call is TRBV10-3, the J call TRBJ2-3, with 8 bases fitting TRBD2. The J segment lost 5 bases and the V segment lost 8 bases, leaving 0 bases of the junction unmatched. The CDR3 has 11 residues. Germline lookup yields CDR1 ENHRY and CDR2 SYGVKD. For the CDR3, the DNA is TGTGCCATCGCGGGGGGAGATACGCAGTATTTT. Amino acids: CAIAGGDTQYF.

The J gene is TRBJ2-7, the V gene TRBV19; D perhaps matches TRBD2 (6 bases). The CDR3 runs to 14 residues. Germline assignment: CDR1 LNHDA and CDR2 SQIVND (reference sequence). The ends were cut back, 4 bases at V and 1 base at J, with 11 bases in the middle. CDR3 nucleotides: TGTGCCAGTAGTACGGCTAGCGCGTCCTACGAGCAGTACTTC. Residues: CASSTASASYEQYF.

The J gene is TRBJ1-5, the V gene TRBV5-4; no definite D call. Germline CDR1 SGHNT, CDR2 YYREEE (reference sequence). The V end was cut by 2 bases, the J end by 9 bases, with 9 bases between. This CDR3 region has 12 residues. In DNA, the CDR3 is TGTGCCAGCAGCTTTCAGAGCGGGCCCCAGCATTTT. This gives the protein CASSFQSGPQHF.

The gene calls are TRBV23-1 and TRBJ1-1; 8 bases are shared with TRBD1. TRBV23-1 counts as an open reading frame of uncertain function. Trimming took 2 bases from V and 4 from J; bases not matched to a gene: 12. The CDR3 runs to 17 residues. Here the CDR3 reads CASSQGQGVVLGTEAFF. The DNA of the CDR3 is TGCGCCAGCAGTCAAGGACAGGGCGTGGTTCTTGGCACTGAAGCTTTCTTT.

The V gene is TRBV19, the J gene TRBJ2-2; D is uncertain. Trimming cost V 3 bases and J 7 bases, with 12 bases left between them. The CDR3 length is 14 residues. The germline V gene encodes CDR1 LNHDA and CDR2 SQIVND (reference sequence). Written as DNA, the CDR3 is TGTGCCAGTAGTATTTCTCAAAACGGCGGGGAGCTGTTTTTT. Residues: CASSISQNGGELFF.

The V gene is TRBV6-1, the J gene TRBJ1-2; 7 bases are a match to TRBD1. The CDR3 is made up of 15 amino acids. Trimming removed 3 bases from V and 2 bases from J; junction bases left unmatched: 6. The germline V gene encodes CDR1 MNHNS and CDR2 SASEGT. The CDR3 spells CASSEWTGPNYGYTF. CDR3 in DNA: TGTGCCAGCAGTGAGTGGACAGGACCCAACTATGGCTACACCTTC.

V gene TRBV7-2 combines with J gene TRBJ2-2, with TRBD2 matching 12 bases. CDR1 is SGHTA and CDR2 is FQGNSA in the germline V gene. V was pared by 5 bases and J by 0 bases, with 1 base of the junction left unmatched. This CDR3 has 16 amino acids. The DNA for the CDR3 is TGTGCCAGCAGCCGGACTAGCGGGACGAACACCGGGGAGCTGTTTTTT. Amino acid sequence: CASSRTSGTNTGELFF.